The entry below gives a single T cell receptor (beta chain) sequence along with its context. Assay used: immunoSEQ multiplex PCR; TCRdb lists only in-frame clones, some missing. The sample lists 200,000 or so clones, 84% occurring once. This CDR3 has 13 amino acids. V lost 7 bases, J lost 5 bases, and 6 bases stayed unmatched. The data were obtained in a study of blood T cell repertoires in COVID-19. This sequence originates from a woman aged 55-70 years who had recovered from COVID-19. The specimen sequenced was peripheral blood. The gene calls are TRBV12-3 or TRBV12-4 and TRBJ1-1; 8 bases are a match to TRBD1. The CDR3, as DNA: TGTGCCAGCACTGACAGGGGTTTGACTGAAGCTTTCTTT. Amino acid sequence: CASTDRGLTEAFF.